This TCR beta chain was identified in a study of blood T cells in healthy people across ages. On the study more broadly: About one barcoded beta molecule was captured per two T cells (by template switching).

Concerning this clonotype itself: A much larger clone sits a single nucleotide away, making a read error possible.

Then a second PCR, running about 6 to 12 cycles, was carried out with a sample-barcoded 5' primer and a J-beta primer mix. Each of the cDNA molecules was tagged by a template-switch adaptor with 12 random nucleotides. TCRdb passed the 5' RACE reads through MiXCR, listing each CDR3 protein once. The sample has approximately 810,000 distinct CDR3 sequences; about 30% are singletons. This CDR3 is built from 14 residues. The germline gives CDR1 LNHNV, CDR2 YYDKDF (reference sequence). The chain employs TRBV15 and TRBJ2-1, with D possibly TRBD2 on 5 matching bases. The source is an elderly woman in good health. Specimen: blood. The CDR3 loop is CATNRDLEEGEQFF. For the CDR3, the DNA is TGTGCCACCAACAGAGATCTGGAAGAGGGTGAGCAGTTCTTC.